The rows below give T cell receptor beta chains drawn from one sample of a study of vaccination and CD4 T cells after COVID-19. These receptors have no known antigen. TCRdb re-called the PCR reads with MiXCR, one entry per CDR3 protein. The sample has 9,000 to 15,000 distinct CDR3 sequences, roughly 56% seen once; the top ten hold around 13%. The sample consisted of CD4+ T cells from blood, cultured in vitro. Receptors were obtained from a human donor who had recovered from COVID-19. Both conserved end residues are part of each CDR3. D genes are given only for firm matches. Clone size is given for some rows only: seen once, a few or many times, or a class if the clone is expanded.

CDR3nt: TGTGCCAGCAGTTACTCGGACGGATCCCGGGGTCAGCCCCAGCATTTT
CDR3aa: CASSYSDGSRGQPQHF
v_gene: TRBV6-2/TRBV6-3
d_gene: NA
j_gene: TRBJ1-5
abundance: few

CDR3nt: TGTGCCAGCAGTGAACGTTCTGGTAGCGGGATCGAGACCCAGTACTTC
CDR3aa: CASSERSGSGIETQYF
v_gene: TRBV2
d_gene: TRBD2
j_gene: TRBJ2-5
abundance: few

CDR3nt: TGTGCCACCAGTGGCAAGGACAGGGGATACACCGGGGAGCTGTTTTTT
CDR3aa: CATSGKDRGYTGELFF
v_gene: TRBV24-1
d_gene: TRBD1
j_gene: TRBJ2-2
abundance: NA

CDR3nt: TGCAGTGCTCCGCGGACTAGCGGGATGAGGAATGAGCAGTTCTTC
CDR3aa: CSAPRTSGMRNEQFF
v_gene: TRBV20-1
d_gene: TRBD2
j_gene: TRBJ2-1
abundance: NA

CDR3nt: TGTGCCAGCAGTTCCTACGACATGAACCAGCCCCAGCATTTT
CDR3aa: CASSSYDMNQPQHF
v_gene: TRBV28
d_gene: NA
j_gene: TRBJ1-5
abundance: NA

CDR3nt: TGCAGTGCTAGAGATCCGCTAGCGGGGGACAATGAGCAGTTCTTC
CDR3aa: CSARDPLAGDNEQFF
v_gene: TRBV20-1
d_gene: TRBD2
j_gene: TRBJ2-1
abundance: NA

CDR3nt: TGCAGTGCTAGAGATCGAAACAGGGTTTACCAAGAGACCCAGTACTTC
CDR3aa: CSARDRNRVYQETQYF
v_gene: TRBV20-1
d_gene: NA
j_gene: TRBJ2-5
abundance: once

CDR3nt: TGTGGAGGCAGACTGGCCCCCAATCAGCCCCAGCATTTT
CDR3aa: CGGRLAPNQPQHF
v_gene: TRBV2
d_gene: NA
j_gene: TRBJ1-5
abundance: once

CDR3nt: TGTGCCAGCAGTGGCGGACAGTATACCTACGAGCAGTACTTC
CDR3aa: CASSGGQYTYEQYF
v_gene: TRBV27
d_gene: NA
j_gene: TRBJ2-7
abundance: large

CDR3nt: TGTGCCAGCAGTATGGACAGGGGATACGAGCAGTACTTC
CDR3aa: CASSMDRGYEQYF
v_gene: TRBV6-1
d_gene: TRBD1
j_gene: TRBJ2-7
abundance: NA

CDR3nt: TGTGCCAGCACAGACATGCAAGAGACCCAGTACTTC
CDR3aa: CASTDMQETQYF
v_gene: TRBV7-9
d_gene: NA
j_gene: TRBJ2-5
abundance: NA

CDR3nt: TGCGCCAGCAGCTCTGGGGACAGGGCAGGAGGAGAGACCCAGTACTTC
CDR3aa: CASSSGDRAGGETQYF
v_gene: TRBV5-1
d_gene: TRBD1
j_gene: TRBJ2-5
abundance: NA

CDR3nt: TGTGCCAGCAGCCAAGAAAGACAGGGGTGGGATGAAAAACTGTTTTTT
CDR3aa: CASSQERQGWDEKLFF
v_gene: TRBV7-2
d_gene: TRBD1
j_gene: TRBJ1-4
abundance: NA

CDR3nt: TGTGCCAGCAGCACTAGCGGGAGCAATGAGCAGTTCTTC
CDR3aa: CASSTSGSNEQFF
v_gene: TRBV21-1
d_gene: NA
j_gene: TRBJ2-1
abundance: few

CDR3nt: TGTGCCAGCAGCTCTCGGATGGGGGGTTATAATTCACCCCTCCACTTT
CDR3aa: CASSSRMGGYNSPLHF
v_gene: TRBV5-4
d_gene: NA
j_gene: TRBJ1-6
abundance: NA

CDR3nt: TGCGCCAGCAGCCCAGAAGCAGGGGCTGGGGCCAACGTCCTGACTTTC
CDR3aa: CASSPEAGAGANVLTF
v_gene: TRBV4-3
d_gene: NA
j_gene: TRBJ2-6
abundance: NA

CDR3nt: TGTGCCAGTAGTATGGCAGGTCGCAATCAGCCCCAGCATTTT
CDR3aa: CASSMAGRNQPQHF
v_gene: TRBV19
d_gene: NA
j_gene: TRBJ1-5
abundance: few

CDR3nt: TGCGCCAGCAGCCCCGGGACTACCTCCCGGGAGACCCAGTACTTC
CDR3aa: CASSPGTTSRETQYF
v_gene: TRBV5-1
d_gene: TRBD2
j_gene: TRBJ2-5
abundance: NA

CDR3nt: TGTGCCAGCAGTTCCAGGGGCTCGACGCCACCTAACATGAACACTGAAGCTTTCTTT
CDR3aa: CASSSRGSTPPNMNTEAFF
v_gene: TRBV27
d_gene: NA
j_gene: TRBJ1-1
abundance: NA

CDR3nt: TGTGCCAGCTGGGGACAGGGGGCTATCGAGCAGTACTTC
CDR3aa: CASWGQGAIEQYF
v_gene: TRBV6-1
d_gene: TRBD1
j_gene: TRBJ2-7
abundance: NA

CDR3nt: TGCAGTGCTAGAGATCTAGCGGAGGGCAGCTCCTACAATGAGCAGTTCTTC
CDR3aa: CSARDLAEGSSYNEQFF
v_gene: TRBV20-1
d_gene: TRBD2
j_gene: TRBJ2-1
abundance: NA

CDR3nt: TGTGCCAGCAGCCCAGACATCTCTGGAAACACCATATATTTT
CDR3aa: CASSPDISGNTIYF
v_gene: TRBV7-6
d_gene: NA
j_gene: TRBJ1-3
abundance: NA